The present entry profiles one TCR beta chain with its context. Its antigen remains unknown. The data derive from a study of T cell responses to AZD1222 COVID-19 vaccine. Study findings and constraints: A mostly white British donor set with more females was recruited, and clonal diversity was possibly underestimated.

The V and J ends lost 4 bases and 4 bases, in that order; junction bases with no gene match: 3. The CDR3 has 15 residues. Germline CDR1 reads SEHNR; CDR2 reads FQNEAQ (reference sequence). The data were produced by immunoSEQ multiplex PCR, yet TCRdb's version contains in-frame clones alone and is incomplete. Here the sample spans more than 95,000 clones, roughly 90% being singletons. The TCR comes from an adult in good health. Specimen: peripheral blood, collected on day 0 of AZD1222 vaccination. The gene calls are TRBV7-9 and TRBJ1-5, with TRBD1 identical over 11 bases. CDR3 DNA sequence: TGTGCCAGCAGCTGGGGACAGGGGGAGAATCAGCCCCAGCATTTT. Its protein product is CASSWGQGENQPQHF.